The entry below describes one T cell receptor beta chain. Its target is not known. Looked up from germline, CDR1 is LNHDA and CDR2 is SQIVND (reference sequence). This CDR3 contains 16 residues. Trimming removed 4 bases from V and 6 bases from J; junction bases left unmatched: 12. PCR was performed using 60 Vbeta and 13 Jbeta primers. TCRdb's copy holds only in-frame clones and misses some; the assay was immunoSEQ multiplex PCR. Found here are 55,000 to 85,000 clones, 60% to 80% of them singletons; the top ten hold about 12%. This entry belongs to a study of cytomegalovirus exposure and HLA in healthy donors. Overall study results and limits: Overall, approximately 150 TCR beta chains were annotated as cytomegalovirus-associated. It was reported that the classifier diagnosed cytomegalovirus status with high specificity and sensitivity in both the original and validation cohorts. CMV serostatus alone was available as immune exposure information.

The clonotype was recovered from a woman in her thirties or forties in good health and CMV-seropositive. The specimen sequenced was PBMCs. The V and J genes are TRBV19 and TRBJ1-5, with 7 nucleotides matching TRBD1. The CDR3 protein is CASSKTRTGGVQPQHF. CDR3 coding DNA: TGTGCCAGTAGTAAAACCCGGACAGGTGGGGTTCAGCCCCAGCATTTT.